Listed here are 18 T cell receptor beta chains from one sample, sequenced in a study of cytomegalovirus exposure and HLA in healthy donors. The PCR contained 60 Vbeta and 13 Jbeta primers. Repertoires were generated with immunoSEQ multiplex PCR, while TCRdb's copy carries only in-frame clones and drops some. The sample records approximately 82,000 clones, around 74% being singletons. Sequencing was carried out using PBMCs. These receptors came from a woman in her 50s in good health and CMV-seropositive.

The V gene is TRBV15, the J gene TRBJ2-3, with TRBD2 identical over 8 bases. Germline V gene sequence: CDR1 LNHNV, CDR2 YYDKDF (reference sequence). There are 17 residues in the CDR3. With 4 bases clipped from V and 1 base from J, the junction kept 10 bases outside the gene matches. CDR3 coding DNA: TGTGCCACCAGCACCCGCCGGGCGGGAGGTGGCACAGATACGCAGTATTTT. Its protein is CATSTRRAGGGTDTQYF.

The chain recombines TRBV30 with TRBJ2-7, with a tentative D call TRBD2 (5 bases). The V gene's germline CDR1 is GTSNPN and CDR2 SVGIG (reference sequence). V shed 0 bases and J shed 6 bases, with 12 bases lying between them. The CDR3 has 13 residues. Here the CDR3 reads CAWSVLVGGEQYF. DNA of the CDR3: TGTGCCTGGAGTGTACTCGTCGGAGGCGAGCAGTACTTC.

The V call is TRBV6-1, the J call TRBJ2-3; D not certain. The V end lost 0 bases, the J end lost 6 bases, and 4 bases lay between the germline ends. Per germline, CDR1 MNHNS and CDR2 SASEGT. The CDR3 totals 12 residues. The DNA for the CDR3 is TGTGCCAGCAGTGAAGCCCTTGATACGCAGTATTTT. It specifies CASSEALDTQYF.

The chain uses TRBV7-9 and TRBJ1-1; D possibly corresponds to TRBD1 (5 bases). The ends were cut back, 6 bases at V and 6 bases at J, with 20 bases in the middle. Germline V gene data show CDR1 as SEHNR and CDR2 as FQNEAQ (reference sequence). This CDR3 is built from 15 residues. CDR3 bases: TGTGCCAGCAGAATTAGCGGGTTGGGGACCCCTGAAGCTTTCTTT. This encodes CASRISGLGTPEAFF.

The chain employs TRBV6-1 and TRBJ2-7, with TRBD1 identical over 12 bases. V trimming: 5 bases; J trimming: 5 bases; junction bases outside the gene matches: 4. This CDR3 spans 14 amino acids. Germline V lookup: CDR1 MNHNS, CDR2 SASEGT. This chain's CDR3 is CASSQGQGAHEQYF. DNA of the CDR3: TGTGCCAGCAGTCAGGGACAGGGGGCCCACGAGCAGTACTTC.

The chain is built from TRBV6-5 and TRBJ2-1; 14 positions match TRBD2. Germline V gives CDR1 MNHEY, CDR2 SVGAGI. The CDR3 sequence is 15 residues long. After removal of 6 bases from V and 7 bases from J, the junction contained 5 bases not matched to a gene. The CDR3 spells CASRGTSGSLNEQFF. The CDR3 bases are TGTGCCAGCAGGGGGACTAGCGGGAGCTTAAATGAGCAGTTCTTC.

V gene TRBV21-1 combines with J gene TRBJ1-1. TRBV21-1 is recorded as a pseudogene. This CDR3 has 11 amino acids. The CDR3 protein is CASSKGGGAFF. The CDR3, as DNA: TGTGCCAGCAGCAAAGGGGGGGGAGCTTTCTTT.

To note about this clone: One junction end does not reproduce the germline sequence, and a read error may be involved. J is TRBJ2-1 and V is TRBV7-7, with TRBD1 matching 12 bases. The CDR3 has 15 amino acids. Germline CDR1 SSHAT, CDR2 FNYEAQ (reference sequence). The CDR3 reads CASSPGTGGGNEQFF. The CDR3 region has the DNA TGTGCTAGCAGCCCCGGGACAGGGGGCGGTAATGAGCAGTTCTTC.

This chain uses TRBV18 with TRBJ1-1; D is ambiguous. CDR1 is KGHSH and CDR2 is LQKENI in the germline V gene. Trimming removed 3 bases from V and 5 bases from J, with 10 bases in between. The CDR3 has 13 amino acids. CDR3 nucleotide sequence: TGTGCCAGCTCACCCGCGGCGCGGACTGAAGCTTTCTTT. It codes for CASSPAARTEAFF.

V is TRBV13 and J is TRBJ2-1; D perhaps matches TRBD2 (5 bases). The germline CDR1 and CDR2 sequences are PRHDT and FYEKMQ (reference sequence). The CDR3 contains 16 residues. V was pared by 3 bases and J by 0 bases, with 12 bases between. The chain's CDR3 is CASSFTGWSSYNEQFF. The CDR3 DNA reads TGTGCCAGCAGCTTTACGGGGTGGAGCTCCTACAATGAGCAGTTCTTC. The whole variable domain, remainder taken from reference TRBV13 and TRBJ2-1, is AAGVIQSPRHLIKEKRETATLKCYPIPRHDTVYWYQQGPGQDPQFLISFYEKMQSDKGSIPDRFSAQQFSDYHSELNMSSLELGDSALYFCASSFTGWSSYNEQFFGPGTRLTVL.

This chain connects TRBV5-6 to TRBJ2-3, with D maybe TRBD2 (6 bases). Germline V CDR1 and CDR2: SGHDT, YYEEEE. The length of the CDR3 is 15 residues. V was cut by 0 bases and J by 2 bases, with 10 bases left in between. The CDR3, as DNA: TGTGCCAGCAGCTTGGGACTAGGGGACACAGATACGCAGTATTTT. This sequence encodes CASSLGLGDTDTQYF.

The genes are TRBV4-1 and TRBJ2-3, with 7 bases lining up with TRBD2. The germline gives CDR1 MGHRA, CDR2 YSYEKL. The CDR3 loop spans 16 amino acids. V lost 4 bases and J lost 3; bases outside the gene matches: 10. CDR3 protein: CASSPGQSGNTDTQYF. The CDR3 coding sequence is TGCGCCAGCAGCCCCGGCCAAAGCGGGAATACAGATACGCAGTATTTT.

The chain combines TRBV19 with TRBJ2-1, with TRBD2 matching 10 bases. The V and J ends lost 7 bases and 4 bases, in that order; junction bases with no gene match: 7. Germline assignment: CDR1 LNHDA and CDR2 SQIVND (reference sequence). The CDR3 extends over 15 amino acids. For the CDR3, the DNA is TGTGCCAGTAAGCCTAGCGGGGGACTTTACAATGAGCAGTTCTTC. This translates into CASKPSGGLYNEQFF.

This clone appeared a few times. The chain joins TRBV28 to TRBJ1-4; tentative D call: TRBD1 (5 bases). V gave up 6 bases and J gave up 6 bases, with 11 bases separating them. CDR1 is MDHEN and CDR2 is SYDVKM in the germline V gene. The CDR3 is made up of 13 amino acids. The CDR3 reads CASSRGSYEKLFF. The CDR3 DNA sequence: TGTGCCAGCAGCCGGGGGTCCTATGAAAAACTGTTTTTT.

This clone was counted once. V gene TRBV25-1 combines with J gene TRBJ2-5; the D is unclear. Germline values: CDR1 MGHDK, CDR2 SYGVNS. Between the trimmed V and J ends, which lost 6 bases and 5 bases, there was a span of 16 bases. The CDR3 spans 14 residues. The CDR3 loop reads CASSQATVGETQYF. CDR3 nucleotide sequence: TGTGCCAGCAGCCAAGCGACCGTCGGTGAGACCCAGTACTTC.

The chain has TRBV6-4 and TRBJ2-3; 8 bases align to TRBD2. Germline CDR1 MRHNA, CDR2 SNTAGT. V lost 6 bases to trimming and J lost 6 bases; unmatched junction nucleotides: 11. The CDR3 spans 15 residues. The CDR3, as DNA: TGTGCCAGCAGCATGGGACTAGGGGATGCGGATACGCAGTATTTT. Encoded protein: CASSMGLGDADTQYF.

This chain uses TRBV25-1 with TRBJ2-1, with 10 bases fitting TRBD2. V shed 7 bases, J shed 9 bases, and the junction held 6 bases outside the gene matches. This CDR3 has 13 residues. Per germline, CDR1 MGHDK and CDR2 SYGVNS. The CDR3 sequence: CASNLAGEGEQFF. The CDR3 DNA reads as TGTGCCAGCAACCTAGCGGGAGAGGGTGAGCAGTTCTTC. The complete variable domain, with remaining parts taken from reference TRBV25-1 and TRBJ2-1, reads EADIYQTPRYLVIGTGKKITLECSQTMGHDKMYWYQQDPGMELHLIHYSYGVNSTEKGDLSSESTVSRIRTEHFPLTLESARPSHTSQYLCASNLAGEGEQFFGPGTRLTVL.

J is TRBJ1-2 and V is TRBV25-1; D possibly corresponds to TRBD1 (6 bases). Germline-derived CDR1 and CDR2 are MGHDK and SYGVNS. Trimming took off 7 bases at V and 6 bases at J, with 9 bases between the two ends. CDR3 size: 11 residues. The CDR3 bases are TGTGCCAGCAAATACAGGGATGGCTACACCTTC. Amino acid sequence: CASKYRDGYTF.